This TCR beta chain was recovered during a study of shared clonotypes between healthy human individuals. The CDR3 is 17 amino acids. Trimming left V 0 bases short and J 2 bases short, with 15 bases between. CDR1 and CDR2 (germline): SGHRS, YFSETQ. As regards this clone: Its antigen is unknown.

Profiled with immunoSEQ multiplex PCR; TCRdb holds only in-frame clones, not every one. The sample has around 700,000 clones, around 72% seen once. Study-wide findings and caveats: The represented genetic and exposure-history diversity was limited by the small number of donors. Clonotypes shared by all four sorted-subset donors had higher generation probabilities than non-shared clonotypes. Approximately 5% was the fraction of naive CD4 clonotypes found shared across a few donors.

This receptor was taken from a woman in her twenties or thirties in good health. The source material was memory CD4+ T cells sorted from blood. Subset meaning: CD45RA-negative fraction. J is TRBJ2-1 and V is TRBV5-1; TRBD2 is a possible D gene (7 bases). The CDR3 loop reads CASSLDPRGGAYNEQFF. The DNA of the CDR3 is TGCGCCAGCAGCTTGGACCCTAGGGGGGGCGCCTACAATGAGCAGTTCTTC.